These 15 T cell receptor beta chains originate from one sample sequenced in a study of blood T cells in healthy people across ages. Sample-barcoded 5' priming and a J-beta primer mix drove a second PCR of roughly 7 to 11 cycles. TCRdb reprocessed the 5' RACE reads via MiXCR and lists one record per CDR3 protein. The profile shows hundreds of thousands of distinct CDR3 sequences, around 20% of them singletons. The material sequenced was blood. Receptors originate from a man between 65 and 85 years old in good health.

The chain carries TRBV6-2 or TRBV6-3 and TRBJ2-7, with TRBD2 matching over 12 bases. This CDR3 spans 16 amino acids. J was trimmed by 5 bases and V by 6 bases; bases with no gene match: 11. The V gene's germline CDR1 is MNHEY and CDR2 SVGEGT. The CDR3 region is CASSSIGLAGLNEQYF. The DNA of the CDR3 is TGTGCCAGCAGCTCAATCGGACTAGCGGGGCTTAACGAGCAGTACTTC.

This chain uses TRBV5-1 with TRBJ2-7; 13 bases match TRBD2. With V trimmed by 4 bases and J by 2 bases, 6 bases remained unmatched. The CDR3 consists of 16 residues. Per germline, CDR1 SGHRS and CDR2 YFSETQ. The CDR3 here is CASSGTGTSGTYEQYF. The CDR3 nucleotides are TGCGCCAGCAGCGGAACAGGGACTAGCGGGACCTACGAGCAGTACTTC.

In this sample, this clonotype turned up a few times. A much bigger clone sits one base away, suggesting this may be a read error. The chain uses TRBV29-1 and TRBJ2-5, with 7 bases identical to TRBD1. The CDR3 extends over 16 amino acids. CDR1 is SQVTM, CDR2 ANQGSEA, per germline. The DNA of the CDR3 is TGCAGCGTTGAATTCGCAGGCAGGGGGTCCGGTGAGACCCAGTGCTTC. Encoded protein: CSVEFAGRGSGETQCF.

V usage is TRBV6-1 and J usage is TRBJ1-4; D call uncertain. Germline V lookup: CDR1 MNHNS, CDR2 SASEGT. The CDR3 has 13 amino acids. The ends were cut back, 10 bases at V and 5 bases at J, with 14 bases in the middle. CDR3 protein: CATLLSGNEKLFF. CDR3 in DNA: TGTGCCACCCTGCTATCTGGGAATGAAAAACTGTTTTTT.

CDR3 coding DNA: TGTGCCAGCAGCTTAACCCCGCGTGCGGGGGCCTACGAGCAGTACTTC. As protein: CASSLTPRAGAYEQYF. The chain has TRBV13 and TRBJ2-7, with 7 bases identical to TRBD2. Trimming at V came to 2 bases and at J to 2 bases, leaving 9 bases not matched to a gene. Per germline, CDR1 PRHDT and CDR2 FYEKMQ (reference sequence). The CDR3 sequence is 16 residues long. Drawing the rest from reference TRBV13 and TRBJ2-7, the complete variable domain is AAGVIQSPRHLIKEKRETATLKCYPIPRHDTVYWYQQGPGQDPQFLISFYEKMQSDKGSIPDRFSAQQFSDYHSELNMSSLELGDSALYFCASSLTPRAGAYEQYFGPGTRLTVT.

Only a few counts were recorded for this clonotype. The chain combines TRBV14 with TRBJ1-1, with D maybe TRBD1 (5 bases). CDR1 is SGHDN and CDR2 is FVKESK in the germline V gene. V was pared by 4 bases and J by 7 bases, with 7 bases between. The CDR3 consists of 11 residues. The CDR3 spells CASSLGVEAFF. Written as DNA, the CDR3 is TGTGCCAGCAGCCTGGGGGTTGAAGCTTTCTTT.

The rearrangement links TRBV4-3 to TRBJ2-3; 14 bases are a match to TRBD2. V was pared by 0 bases and J by 1 base, with 6 bases of the junction left unmatched. The V gene's germline CDR1 is LGHNA and CDR2 YSLEER. This CDR3 region has 19 residues. CDR3 in amino acids: CASSQETGLAGVGTDTQYF. The CDR3 DNA reads as TGCGCCAGCAGCCAAGAGACGGGACTAGCGGGAGTCGGCACAGATACGCAGTATTTT.

A remark on this clonotype: A read error may account for a junction end that differs from germline. V gene TRBV6-5 combines with J gene TRBJ2-3; perhaps TRBD2 as D (5 bases). From germline, CDR1 is MNHEY and CDR2 SVGAGI. CDR3 size: 16 residues. CDR3: CASSYNPSGNTDTRYF. As DNA, the CDR3 is TGTGCCAGCAGTTACAACCCGAGCGGCAACACAGACACGCGGTATTTT.

The chain carries TRBV11-3 and TRBJ2-7, with a possible D match to TRBD2 (6 bases). Germline values: CDR1 SGHNT, CDR2 YENEEA. Trimming left V 4 bases short and J 3 bases short, with 10 bases between. CDR3 length: 13 residues. CDR3 region: CASSSEAGYEQYF. The CDR3 DNA is TGTGCCAGCAGCTCGGAAGCGGGCTACGAGCAGTACTTC.

V gene TRBV5-6 combines with J gene TRBJ2-1, with 8 bases identical to TRBD2. This CDR3 is built from 16 residues. From germline, CDR1 is SGHDT and CDR2 YYEEEE. The ends lost 4 bases at V and 2 bases at J; junction bases unmatched: 8. Written as DNA, the CDR3 is TGTGCCAGCAGCCGAAGTAGCGGGGTTACCTACAATGAGCAGTTCTTC. Protein sequence: CASSRSSGVTYNEQFF.

This clonotype showed up just a few times. This chain uses TRBV13 with TRBJ1-3; D not resolved. The CDR3 consists of 18 residues. The ends were cut back, 5 bases at V and 0 bases at J, with 20 bases in the middle. The germline V gene encodes CDR1 PRHDT and CDR2 FYEKMQ (reference sequence). CDR3 loop: CASSLTSRAASSGNTIYF. The CDR3 DNA sequence: TGTGCCAGCAGCCTCACGTCCCGGGCCGCGAGCTCTGGAAACACCATATATTTT.

The table lists this clonotype with a few counts. The chain joins TRBV9 to TRBJ2-5; 13 nucleotides match TRBD2. Germline V lookup: CDR1 SGDLS, CDR2 YYNGEE. The ends lost 4 bases at V and 5 bases at J; junction bases unmatched: 5. The CDR3 is made up of 15 amino acids. Here the CDR3 reads CASSMGLAGRETQYF. CDR3 DNA sequence: TGTGCCAGCAGCATGGGACTAGCGGGACGGGAGACCCAGTACTTC. Full variable domain (outside the CDR3, taken from reference TRBV9 and TRBJ2-5): DSGVTQTPKHLITATGQRVTLRCSPRSGDLSVYWYQQSLDQGLQFLIQYYNGEERAKGNILERFSAQQFPDLHSELNLSSLELGDSALYFCASSMGLAGRETQYFGPGTRLLVL.

The sample holds a few counts of this clonotype. The chain carries TRBV2 and TRBJ2-1; 7 nucleotides agree with TRBD1. The CDR3 loop spans 15 amino acids. Germline trimming cut 2 bases from V and 7 bases from J; bases unmatched to any gene: 8. Per germline, CDR1 SNHLY and CDR2 FYNNEI. The CDR3 region has the DNA TGTGCCAGCAGTGAAACGGAGACAGGGTTGAATGAGCAGTTCTTC. This encodes CASSETETGLNEQFF.

This clonotype was observed a handful of times. The CDR3 loop reads CASSLALAGGTDTQYF. CDR3 nucleotide sequence: TGCGCCAGCAGCTTGGCCCTAGCGGGGGGTACAGATACGCAGTATTTT. The rearrangement links TRBV5-1 to TRBJ2-3, with 11 bases lining up with TRBD2. This CDR3 comprises 16 residues. Germline V gene lookup returns CDR1 SGHRS and CDR2 YFSETQ. V was clipped by 0 bases and J by 3 bases; unmatched bases: 3. Together with reference TRBV5-1 and TRBJ2-3, the CDR3 gives the full variable domain: KAGVTQTPRYLIKTRGQQVTLSCSPISGHRSVSWYQQTPGQGLQFLFEYFSETQRNKGNFPGRFSGRQFSNSRSEMNVSTLELGDSALYLCASSLALAGGTDTQYFGPGTRLTVL.

The V call is TRBV6-2 or TRBV6-3, the J call TRBJ2-4; no reliable D call. Per germline, CDR1 MNHEY and CDR2 SVGEGT. This CDR3 spans 12 amino acids. Trimming pared 5 bases from V and 5 bases from J, leaving 7 bases between. CDR3 amino acids: CASSPGQNIQYF. The CDR3 DNA reads as TGTGCCAGCAGTCCCGGCCAAAACATTCAGTACTTC.